This paragraph covers one T cell receptor beta chain sequence. This sample stems from a study of T cell changes during pregnancy in multiple sclerosis. The table came from immunoSEQ multiplex PCR; TCRdb's copy has only in-frame clones and leaves some out. The table has 75,000 to 95,000 clones, around 93% seen once; the top ten hold around 1.8%. CDR1 is SGHTA, CDR2 FQGNSA, per germline. J was trimmed by 1 base and V by 5 bases; bases with no gene match: 5. CDR3 size: 14 residues. The sample in question was peripheral blood, obtained in the first trimester of pregnancy. This rearrangement joins TRBV7-2 to TRBJ2-7; TRBD2 matches 7 bases. The clonotype originates from a female donor in good health, enrolled as a control in a pregnancy study. The CDR3 coding sequence is TGTGCCAGCAGCCGGGGGGTTACTTCCTACGAGCAGTACTTC. It codes for CASSRGVTSYEQYF. Variable domain in full (rest from reference TRBV7-2 and TRBJ2-7): GAGVSQSPSNKVTEKGKDVELRCDPISGHTALYWYRQSLGQGLEFLIYFQGNSAPDKSGLPSDRFSAERTGGSVSTLTIQRTQQEDSAVYLCASSRGVTSYEQYFGPGTRLTVT.